This T cell receptor beta chain was identified in a study of blood T cell repertoires in COVID-19. Study at large: There were acute and convalescent COVID-19 samples, and they came from the United States, Italy and Spain.

Measured with immunoSEQ multiplex PCR; TCRdb has only the in-frame clones, and not every one. The table shows 250,000 to 350,000 clones, with 70% to 90% occurring only once. Participants spanned ages roughly 18 to 90 years and resided in 20 to 25 US areas. Cohort assignment relied on participant-reported clinical history. Donors of Cohort 3 who recovered were those that had two negative PCRs, clearance, or symptom resolution. Germline values: CDR1 SQVTM, CDR2 ANQGSEA. V was pared by 4 bases and J by 7 bases, with 3 bases of the junction left unmatched. CDR3 length: 12 residues. This clonotype was sampled from a woman aged 25 to 39 who had recovered from COVID-19. Sequenced: PBMCs or T cells enriched from blood (not recorded which). This chain uses TRBV29-1 with TRBJ1-4, with 7 bases that match TRBD1. The CDR3 loop reads CSVGPGGEKLFF. In DNA form, the CDR3 reads TGCAGCGTTGGGCCAGGGGGTGAAAAACTGTTTTTT.